This T cell receptor (beta chain) was identified during a study of T cell repertoires in cytomegalovirus infection. Overall study: TCR beta signatures that were public indicated CMV infection and matching HLA type.

Findings and caveats of the study: HLA-C-restricted CMV-specific TCR beta clonotypes prevailed in the ex vivo response.

TCRdb re-analysed the reads in MiXCR, keeping a single row per CDR3 protein. This table holds more than 250,000 distinct CDR3 sequences, around 25% found once. With V trimmed by 4 bases and J by 0 bases, 6 bases remained unmatched. Per germline, CDR1 LGHDT and CDR2 YNNKEL (reference sequence). The CDR3 has 16 amino acids. Details on this clonotype: The target antigen is unknown.

This chain links TRBV3-1 with TRBJ2-1; TRBD2 agrees at 7 bases. This specimen consisted of cultured PBMCs, obtained from culture after CMV antigen stimulation. The clonotype comes from a human donor in good health (CMV status not recorded). Some clones in this sample may be carry-over from other donors' samples. The CDR3 is CASSPTRTSSYNEQFF. The DNA of the CDR3 is TGTGCCAGCAGCCCAACCCGGACTAGCTCCTACAATGAGCAGTTCTTC.